Listed below are T cell receptor beta chains from one sample, sequenced in a study of cytomegalovirus exposure and HLA in healthy donors. Generated by immunoSEQ multiplex PCR, the TCRdb table keeps only in-frame clones and is missing some. This table has roughly 220,000 clones, around four fifths appearing once. The material sequenced was PBMCs. All receptors come from a woman aged 40 to 50 in good health and CMV-seronegative. Each CDR3 is given with its conserved first and last residue. A D gene is named only where the DNA matches it firmly. Clone size is stated in some rows and not others, as once, few, many or a class when expanded.

d_call: .; v_call: TRBV7-2; j_call: TRBJ2-3; clone_size: .; cdr3_nt: TGTGCCAGCAGCTTAGGACTAGGGAGGGATACGCAGTATTTT; cdr3_aa: CASSLGLGRDTQYF
d_call: .; v_call: TRBV11-1; j_call: TRBJ2-1; clone_size: few; cdr3_nt: TGTGCCAGCAGCTTACTGTCCGGGACCTACAATGAGCAGTTCTTC; cdr3_aa: CASSLLSGTYNEQFF
d_call: .; v_call: TRBV7-2; j_call: TRBJ2-7; clone_size: .; cdr3_nt: TGTGCCAGCAGCTCTTCGGCAGGGAGGTCCTACGAGCAGTACTTC; cdr3_aa: CASSSSAGRSYEQYF
d_call: TRBD2; v_call: TRBV11-2; j_call: TRBJ2-1; clone_size: once; cdr3_nt: TGTGCCAGCAGGGGAGCAGGGGCTCTACTAGCGGGTCGGAATGAGCAGTTCTTC; cdr3_aa: CASRGAGALLAGRNEQFF
d_call: .; v_call: TRBV7-8; j_call: TRBJ1-2; clone_size: .; cdr3_nt: TGTGCCAGCAGTTTCGAGCAGGGGACGGTGGGGGGCTACACCTTC; cdr3_aa: CASSFEQGTVGGYTF
d_call: TRBD1; v_call: TRBV28; j_call: TRBJ1-2; clone_size: .; cdr3_nt: TGTGCCAGCAGGATTACAGGGGAGACTAACTATGGCTACACCTTC; cdr3_aa: CASRITGETNYGYTF
d_call: .; v_call: TRBV2; j_call: TRBJ2-2; clone_size: once; cdr3_nt: TGTGCCAGCGGAGGGGCCCCCACCGGGGAGCTGTTTTTT; cdr3_aa: CASGGAPTGELFF
d_call: TRBD2; v_call: TRBV27; j_call: TRBJ2-1; clone_size: .; cdr3_nt: TGTGCCAGCTCCGGGACTAGCGGGATGAGCTCCTACAATGAGCAGTTCTTC; cdr3_aa: CASSGTSGMSSYNEQFF
d_call: TRBD1; v_call: TRBV5-1; j_call: TRBJ1-5; clone_size: .; cdr3_nt: TGCGCCAGCAGCCGGACAGGGCGGGACAATCAGCCCCAGCATTTT; cdr3_aa: CASSRTGRDNQPQHF
d_call: TRBD1; v_call: TRBV5-1; j_call: TRBJ1-2; clone_size: once; cdr3_nt: TGCGCCAGCAGCTGGGGGACAGGGGAAGGTGGCTACACCTTC; cdr3_aa: CASSWGTGEGGYTF
d_call: TRBD1; v_call: TRBV6-5; j_call: TRBJ1-1; clone_size: .; cdr3_nt: TGTGCCAGCATCAAACAGGGGGGAAACACTGAAGCTTTCTTT; cdr3_aa: CASIKQGGNTEAFF
d_call: TRBD1; v_call: TRBV28; j_call: TRBJ1-2; clone_size: .; cdr3_nt: TGTGCCAGCAGTCGGAGCTGGGACAGAATGGTTGGCTACACCTTC; cdr3_aa: CASSRSWDRMVGYTF
d_call: .; v_call: TRBV5-1; j_call: TRBJ2-7; clone_size: once; cdr3_nt: TGCGCCAGCAGCTTGAGAGGAAACCCCTACGAGCAGTACTTC; cdr3_aa: CASSLRGNPYEQYF
d_call: .; v_call: TRBV11-2; j_call: TRBJ2-7; clone_size: few; cdr3_nt: TGTGCCAGCAGCTTAGGGGTAGGGGTCCTCTACGAGCAGTACTTC; cdr3_aa: CASSLGVGVLYEQYF
d_call: TRBD1; v_call: TRBV7-9; j_call: TRBJ2-3; clone_size: .; cdr3_nt: TGTGCCAGCAGCTCGCGGAGACAGGGATCAGATACGCAGTATTTT; cdr3_aa: CASSSRRQGSDTQYF
d_call: TRBD1; v_call: TRBV5-1; j_call: TRBJ1-5; clone_size: few; cdr3_nt: TGCGCCAGCAGCTCAGGACAGGGGTTTGGTCAGCCCCAGCATTTT; cdr3_aa: CASSSGQGFGQPQHF
d_call: .; v_call: TRBV7-9; j_call: TRBJ2-7; clone_size: .; cdr3_nt: TGTGCCAGCAGTTTAGGACTACCATACTACGAGCAGTACTTC; cdr3_aa: CASSLGLPYYEQYF
d_call: .; v_call: TRBV21-1; j_call: TRBJ2-2; clone_size: .; cdr3_nt: .; cdr3_aa: CASGTPLGFWAQGTSGRHGELFF
d_call: TRBD2; v_call: TRBV4-1; j_call: TRBJ2-1; clone_size: .; cdr3_nt: TGCGCCAGCAGCCAAGCAGCGGGAGTAATTACGGGCAATGAGCAGTTCTTC; cdr3_aa: CASSQAAGVITGNEQFF
d_call: .; v_call: TRBV27; j_call: TRBJ2-7; clone_size: .; cdr3_nt: TGTGCCAGCAGAATGGCGGGTTACTACGAGCAGTACTTC; cdr3_aa: CASRMAGYYEQYF
d_call: TRBD2; v_call: TRBV10-3; j_call: TRBJ2-3; clone_size: .; cdr3_nt: TGTGCCTCCGGGACTAGCGGGAGGGCCGGCACAGATACGCAGTATTTT; cdr3_aa: CASGTSGRAGTDTQYF
d_call: .; v_call: TRBV10-3; j_call: TRBJ2-1; clone_size: .; cdr3_nt: TGTGCCGGTAGCGGACTCTTTAACAATGAGCAGCTCTTC; cdr3_aa: CAGSGLFNNEQLF
d_call: .; v_call: TRBV9; j_call: TRBJ2-7; clone_size: .; cdr3_nt: TGTGCCAGCAGCGTAGGTCGGACAGACTACGAGCAGTACTTC; cdr3_aa: CASSVGRTDYEQYF
d_call: TRBD2; v_call: TRBV10-1; j_call: TRBJ2-7; clone_size: .; cdr3_nt: TGCGCCAGCAGTGAGTTTGCAGCGGGAGCCTCCAGCGAGCAGTACTTC; cdr3_aa: CASSEFAAGASSEQYF
d_call: TRBD1; v_call: TRBV11-2; j_call: TRBJ1-4; clone_size: .; cdr3_nt: TGTGCCAGTTCACCCCAGGGACAGCGTGAAAAACTGTTTTTT; cdr3_aa: CASSPQGQREKLFF
d_call: TRBD1; v_call: TRBV7-8; j_call: TRBJ1-1; clone_size: .; cdr3_nt: TGTGCCAGCAGCTCGAGACAGGGGGTGAACACTGAAGCTTTCTTT; cdr3_aa: CASSSRQGVNTEAFF
d_call: .; v_call: TRBV12-5; j_call: TRBJ1-5; clone_size: .; cdr3_nt: TGTGCTAGTGGTTTGGCACTCAATCAGCCCCAGCATTTT; cdr3_aa: CASGLALNQPQHF
d_call: TRBD2; v_call: TRBV5-1; j_call: TRBJ2-7; clone_size: few; cdr3_nt: TGCGCCAGCAGCTTGGGGCTAGCGGGAGGCCTGCGGGACGAGCAGTACTTC; cdr3_aa: CASSLGLAGGLRDEQYF
d_call: .; v_call: TRBV6-1; j_call: TRBJ2-5; clone_size: .; cdr3_nt: TGTGCCGGGAGGAAAGGGGCTCCCTCCGAGACCCAGTACTTC; cdr3_aa: CAGRKGAPSETQYF
d_call: TRBD2; v_call: TRBV9; j_call: TRBJ2-3; clone_size: .; cdr3_nt: TGTGCCAGCAGCGCTTATTCGGGACTAGCGGGAGGTGATACGCAGTATTTT; cdr3_aa: CASSAYSGLAGGDTQYF
d_call: .; v_call: TRBV7-6; j_call: TRBJ2-1; clone_size: .; cdr3_nt: TGTGCCAGCAGCTCACCGGGACTCTACAATGAGCAGTTCTTC; cdr3_aa: CASSSPGLYNEQFF
d_call: .; v_call: TRBV29-1; j_call: TRBJ1-5; clone_size: .; cdr3_nt: TGCAGCGTTGAATTAACGGGGGATGGCAATCAGCCCCAGCATTTT; cdr3_aa: CSVELTGDGNQPQHF
d_call: .; v_call: TRBV5-1; j_call: TRBJ2-1; clone_size: .; cdr3_nt: TGCGCCAGCGGCGACCTTAAGGGGCATGAGCAGTTCTTC; cdr3_aa: CASGDLKGHEQFF
d_call: TRBD1; v_call: TRBV30; j_call: TRBJ2-7; clone_size: once; cdr3_nt: TGTGCCTGGAGTGAGGGGGCCGCATACGAGCAGTACTTC; cdr3_aa: CAWSEGAAYEQYF
d_call: TRBD1; v_call: TRBV10-3; j_call: TRBJ2-2; clone_size: .; cdr3_nt: TGTGCCATCAGGGACAGGACCGAAAACACCGGGGAGCTGTTTTTT; cdr3_aa: CAIRDRTENTGELFF
d_call: .; v_call: TRBV4-1; j_call: TRBJ2-3; clone_size: .; cdr3_nt: TGCGCCAGCGGGGAAAGCGGAACCACAGATACGCAGTATTTT; cdr3_aa: CASGESGTTDTQYF
d_call: TRBD1; v_call: TRBV29-1; j_call: TRBJ1-2; clone_size: .; cdr3_nt: TGCAGCGTGGATGCCGGGACAGGGGGCTCCCTCTCCCATGGCTACACCTTC; cdr3_aa: CSVDAGTGGSLSHGYTF
d_call: TRBD1; v_call: TRBV2; j_call: TRBJ2-3; clone_size: few; cdr3_nt: TGTGCCAGCAGTCCTCCGGGACAGGCCATATATCCAGATACGCAGTATTTT; cdr3_aa: CASSPPGQAIYPDTQYF
d_call: .; v_call: TRBV7-6; j_call: TRBJ2-7; clone_size: .; cdr3_nt: TGTGCCAGCAGCTCAAACTACGAGCAGTACTTC; cdr3_aa: CASSSNYEQYF
d_call: TRBD2; v_call: TRBV11-3; j_call: TRBJ2-1; clone_size: .; cdr3_nt: TGTGCCAGCAGCTTAACTAGCGGTTACAATGAGCAGTTCTTC; cdr3_aa: CASSLTSGYNEQFF
d_call: TRBD2; v_call: TRBV5-5; j_call: TRBJ2-7; clone_size: few; cdr3_nt: TGTGCCAGCAGCTTAAATCCGGGAGGGACCTACGAGCAGTACTTC; cdr3_aa: CASSLNPGGTYEQYF
d_call: .; v_call: TRBV5-1; j_call: TRBJ2-7; clone_size: few; cdr3_nt: TGCGCCAGCAGCTTGGACGGGGCTAGCGTTTACGAGCAGTACTTC; cdr3_aa: CASSLDGASVYEQYF
d_call: .; v_call: TRBV6-5; j_call: TRBJ2-2; clone_size: .; cdr3_nt: TGTGCCAGCAGCCGCCAGGCCCTACGGACTCAGGAGCTGTTTTTT; cdr3_aa: CASSRQALRTQELFF
d_call: TRBD1; v_call: TRBV5-1; j_call: TRBJ2-7; clone_size: few; cdr3_nt: TGCGCCAGCAGCCTCGGGGGACAGGGCACCTACGAGCAGTACTTC; cdr3_aa: CASSLGGQGTYEQYF
d_call: TRBD1; v_call: TRBV28; j_call: TRBJ1-2; clone_size: once; cdr3_nt: TGTGCCAGCAGTTTATCGTTTCGGGACAGGGGGCATGGCTACACCTTC; cdr3_aa: CASSLSFRDRGHGYTF
d_call: .; v_call: TRBV7-2; j_call: TRBJ1-1; clone_size: .; cdr3_nt: TGTGCCAGCAGCCCTCGGAGGAACACTGAAGCTTTCTTT; cdr3_aa: CASSPRRNTEAFF
d_call: TRBD1; v_call: TRBV2; j_call: TRBJ1-2; clone_size: .; cdr3_nt: TGTGCCAGCATGGGGCAGGGGGCTGGCTATGGCTACACCTTC; cdr3_aa: CASMGQGAGYGYTF
d_call: .; v_call: TRBV6-1; j_call: TRBJ1-1; clone_size: few; cdr3_nt: TGTGCCAGCAGTGTATGGAGGGAAAACACTGAAGCTTTCTTT; cdr3_aa: CASSVWRENTEAFF
d_call: TRBD1; v_call: TRBV27; j_call: TRBJ1-5; clone_size: .; cdr3_nt: TGTGCCAGCAGACACAGGGGTGGACAGCCCCAGCATTTT; cdr3_aa: CASRHRGGQPQHF